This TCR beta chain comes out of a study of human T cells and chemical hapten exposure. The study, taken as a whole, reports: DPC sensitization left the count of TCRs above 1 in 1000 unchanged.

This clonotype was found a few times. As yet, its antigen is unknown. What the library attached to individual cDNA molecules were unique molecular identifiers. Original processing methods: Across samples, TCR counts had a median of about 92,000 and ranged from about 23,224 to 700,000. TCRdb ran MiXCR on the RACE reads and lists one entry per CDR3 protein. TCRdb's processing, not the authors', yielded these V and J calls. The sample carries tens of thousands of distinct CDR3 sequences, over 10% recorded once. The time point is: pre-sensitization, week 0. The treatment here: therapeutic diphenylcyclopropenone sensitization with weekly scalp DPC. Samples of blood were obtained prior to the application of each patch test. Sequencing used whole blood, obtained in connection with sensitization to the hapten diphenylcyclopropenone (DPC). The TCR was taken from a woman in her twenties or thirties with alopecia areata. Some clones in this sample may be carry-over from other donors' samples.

Here the CDR3 reads CAISEDGTVRFF. CDR3 DNA sequence: TGTGCCATCAGTGAGGACGGGACCGTCCGATTTTTT. V and J are TRBV10-3 and TRBJ1-4; D possibly corresponds to TRBD1 (5 bases). CDR3 length: 12 residues. Germline V gene data show CDR1 as ENHRY and CDR2 as SYGVKD. V shed 2 bases and J shed 17 bases, with 15 bases lying between them.